The next 11 T cell receptor beta chains were all read from a single sample in a study of regulatory T cells in long-lasting Graves disease. Both iRepertoire HTBI primers and Arm-PCR of CDR3 regions were used to build the TCR beta libraries. In TCRdb, the multiplex PCR reads were re-called with MiXCR into one record per CDR3 protein. The sample holds around 460,000 distinct CDR3 sequences, 14% seen once. Time point described: newly diagnosed GD, antithyroid drugs for less than 3 months. After RNA was extracted from PBMCs, the TCR library was made from it. These data were also filed under a second study, of T cells in Graves' hyperthyroidism and ophthalmopathy.

The sample consisted of peripheral blood mononuclear cells (PBMCs), taken at new diagnosis, from a patient treated with antithyroid drugs. The receptors come from a woman between 45 and 65 years old with Graves disease.

Turning to this clonotype: A much more abundant neighbour one base away suggests this may be a read error. This sequence joins TRBV5-1 and TRBJ2-1, with D possibly matching TRBD1 (5 bases). This CDR3 comprises 14 residues. CDR1 and CDR2 from the germline V gene are SGHRS and YFSETQ. V lost 4 bases and J lost 10, with 18 bases in between. CDR3 protein: CASSPQTETYEQFF. The CDR3 DNA sequence: TGCGCCAGCAGCCCACAGACAGAGACCTACGAGCAGTTCTTC.

This clonotype has ten or more counts. The genes are TRBV6-2 or TRBV6-3 and TRBJ2-5; 9 bases match TRBD1. CDR3 length: 17 residues. The germline V gene has CDR1 MNHEY and CDR2 SVGEGT. Trimming cost V 5 bases and J 2 bases; bases outside gene matches: 12. This CDR3 reads CASSSGGGQGLQETQYF. CDR3 bases: TGTGCCAGCAGTAGTGGGGGGGGACAGGGACTTCAAGAGACCCAGTACTTC.

At least ten counts were recorded for this clonotype. The rearrangement uses TRBV27 and TRBJ2-1, with 7 positions matching TRBD2. The CDR3 is made up of 16 amino acids. V lost 6 bases, J lost 3 bases, and 11 bases stayed unmatched. The germline gives CDR1 MNHEY, CDR2 SMNVEV (reference sequence). DNA of the CDR3: TGTGCCAGCAGATCAGCCAGCGGGGCATACTACAATGAGCAGTTCTTC. It yields the protein CASRSASGAYYNEQFF.

The chain is built from TRBV28 and TRBJ1-2; 7 bases line up with TRBD1. Unmatched junction bases numbered 10, after V lost 7 bases and J lost 5 bases. CDR3 size: 14 residues. Germline V gene lookup returns CDR1 MDHEN and CDR2 SYDVKM. In nucleotides, the CDR3 is TGTGCCAGCATTCCGGGACAGAGAATATATGGCTACACCTTC. This sequence encodes CASIPGQRIYGYTF.

There are many counts of this clonotype. The chain carries TRBV5-1 and TRBJ2-2, with D uncertain. Trimming cost V 4 bases and J 2 bases, with 9 bases left between them. The CDR3 has 14 amino acids. CDR1 SGHRS and CDR2 YFSETQ come from the germline V gene. CDR3: CASSDGSNTGELFF. The CDR3 DNA is TGCGCCAGCAGCGATGGATCCAACACCGGGGAGCTGTTTTTT.

Points on this clonotype: Given a much more abundant clone one base away, this may be a read error. This chain uses TRBV5-1 with TRBJ2-3; 11 bases line up with TRBD2. The CDR3 totals 14 residues. CDR1 is SGHRS, CDR2 YFSETQ, per germline. CDR3 nucleotide sequence: TGCGCCAGCGAGGGGACTAGCGGTGGAGATGCGCAGTATTTT. It specifies CASEGTSGGDAQYF.

The chain has TRBV7-9 and TRBJ1-5; D unresolved. V was pared by 5 bases and J by 0 bases, with 8 bases between. Germline assignment: CDR1 SEHNR and CDR2 FQNEAQ (reference sequence). The length of the CDR3 is 14 residues. CDR3: CASSVKGSNQPQHF. The CDR3 coding sequence is TGTGCCAGCAGCGTCAAAGGTAGCAATCAGCCCCAGCATTTT.

This clonotype was counted a few times. This may be a read error, as it is one base from a much larger clone. V and J are TRBV28 and TRBJ1-1, with a tentative D call TRBD1 (5 bases). This CDR3 comprises 14 residues. Germline loops: CDR1 MDHEN, CDR2 SYDVKM. CDR3: CASSSKGLNTEALF. CDR3 sequence (DNA): TGTGCCAGCAGTTCTAAGGGACTGAACACTGAAGCTCTCTTT.

Ten or more counts support this clonotype. The chain carries TRBV10-3 and TRBJ2-7; 14 bases are shared with TRBD2. V dropped 8 bases and J dropped 3; count of bases not matched to a gene: 3. The CDR3 has 14 amino acids. Germline V gene data show CDR1 as ENHRY and CDR2 as SYGVKD. The DNA for the CDR3 is TGTGCCATCGGCGGGACTAGCGGGAGCTACGAGCAGTACTTC. Translation: CAIGGTSGSYEQYF.

This clonotype has at least ten counts. This sequence joins TRBV27 and TRBJ2-1, with D unclear. The CDR3 is 15 amino acids. CDR1 and CDR2 (germline): MNHEY, SMNVEV (reference sequence). V was shortened by 6 bases and J by 6 bases, with 18 bases between the two germline ends. This CDR3 is CASRTQAPNSNEQFF. In DNA form, the CDR3 reads TGTGCCAGCAGGACTCAGGCCCCCAACTCCAATGAGCAGTTCTTC.

This clonotype was detected ten times or more. J is TRBJ1-3 and V is TRBV2, with D perhaps matching TRBD1 (5 bases). The ends were cut back, 8 bases at V and 7 bases at J, with 15 bases in the middle. The germline gives CDR1 SNHLY, CDR2 FYNNEI. This CDR3 contains 13 residues. The CDR3: CASSWTSHNTIYF. In DNA, the CDR3 is TGTGCCAGCTCTTGGACATCCCACAACACCATATATTTT.